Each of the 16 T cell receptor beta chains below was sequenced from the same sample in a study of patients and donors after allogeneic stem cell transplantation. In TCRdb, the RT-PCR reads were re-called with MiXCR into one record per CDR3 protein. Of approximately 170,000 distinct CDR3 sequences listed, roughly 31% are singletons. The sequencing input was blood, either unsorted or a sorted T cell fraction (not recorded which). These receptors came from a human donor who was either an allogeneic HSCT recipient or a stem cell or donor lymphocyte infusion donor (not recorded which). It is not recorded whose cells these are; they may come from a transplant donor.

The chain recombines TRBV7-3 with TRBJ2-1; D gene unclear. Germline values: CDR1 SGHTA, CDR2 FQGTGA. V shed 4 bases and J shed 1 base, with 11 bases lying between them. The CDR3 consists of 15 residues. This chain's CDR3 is CASSSGGTSYNEQFF. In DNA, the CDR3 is TGTGCCAGCAGCTCCGGCGGTACGTCCTACAATGAGCAGTTCTTC.

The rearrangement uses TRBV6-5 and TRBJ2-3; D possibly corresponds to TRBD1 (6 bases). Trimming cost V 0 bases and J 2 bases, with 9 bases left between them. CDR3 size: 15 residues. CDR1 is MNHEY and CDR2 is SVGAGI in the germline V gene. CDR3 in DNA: TGTGCCAGCAGTTACTCGGGGGCACTCACAGATACGCAGTATTTT. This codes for CASSYSGALTDTQYF.

The CDR3 DNA sequence: TGTGCCAGCAGCCCCGGTGGGGGGACAGTTCCTTCGGAGGGAAACACCATATATTTT. It yields the protein CASSPGGGTVPSEGNTIYF. The gene calls are TRBV7-2 and TRBJ1-3; the match to TRBD1 covers 7 bases. Germline values: CDR1 SGHTA, CDR2 FQGNSA. The CDR3 is 19 residues long. The trim removed 5 bases at V and 4 bases at J, leaving 20 bases unmatched. The variable domain in full, completed from reference TRBV7-2 and TRBJ1-3, reads GAGVSQSPSNKVTEKGKDVELRCDPISGHTALYWYRQSLGQGLEFLIYFQGNSAPDKSGLPSDRFSAERTGGSVSTLTIQRTQQEDSAVYLCASSPGGGTVPSEGNTIYFGEGSWLTVV.

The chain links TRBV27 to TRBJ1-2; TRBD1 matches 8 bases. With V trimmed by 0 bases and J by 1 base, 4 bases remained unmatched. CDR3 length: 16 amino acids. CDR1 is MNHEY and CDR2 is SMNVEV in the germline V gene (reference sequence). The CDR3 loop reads CASSLSQGAFNYGYTF. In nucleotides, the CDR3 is TGTGCCAGCAGTTTATCGCAGGGGGCCTTTAACTATGGCTACACCTTC.

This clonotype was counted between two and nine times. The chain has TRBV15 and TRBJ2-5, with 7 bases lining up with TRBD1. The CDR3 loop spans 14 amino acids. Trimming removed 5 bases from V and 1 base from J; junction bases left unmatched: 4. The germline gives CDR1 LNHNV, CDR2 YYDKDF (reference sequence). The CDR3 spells CATSWGQLQETQYF. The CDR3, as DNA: TGTGCCACCAGCTGGGGACAGCTCCAAGAGACCCAGTACTTC. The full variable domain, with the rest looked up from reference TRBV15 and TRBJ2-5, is DAMVIQNPRYQVTQFGKPVTLSCSQTLNHNVMYWYQQKSSQAPKLLFHYYDKDFNNEADTPDNFQSRRPNTSFCFLDIRSPGLGDTAMYLCATSWGQLQETQYFGPGTRLLVL.

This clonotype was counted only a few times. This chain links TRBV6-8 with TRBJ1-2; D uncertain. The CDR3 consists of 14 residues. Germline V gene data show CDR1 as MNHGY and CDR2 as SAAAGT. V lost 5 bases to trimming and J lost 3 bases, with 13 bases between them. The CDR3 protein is CASSVGRWDYGYTF. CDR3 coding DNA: TGTGCCAGCAGTGTAGGGAGGTGGGACTATGGCTACACCTTC.

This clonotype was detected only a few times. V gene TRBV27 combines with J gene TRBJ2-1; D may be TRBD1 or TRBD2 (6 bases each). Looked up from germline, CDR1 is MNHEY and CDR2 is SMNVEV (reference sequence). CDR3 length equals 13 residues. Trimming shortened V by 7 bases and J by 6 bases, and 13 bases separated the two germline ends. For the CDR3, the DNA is TGTGCCAGCATGATGGAGGGGGGCAATGAGCAGTTCTTC. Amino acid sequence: CASMMEGGNEQFF.

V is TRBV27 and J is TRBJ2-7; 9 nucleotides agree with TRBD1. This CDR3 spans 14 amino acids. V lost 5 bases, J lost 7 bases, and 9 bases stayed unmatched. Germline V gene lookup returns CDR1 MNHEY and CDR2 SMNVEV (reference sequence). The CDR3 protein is CASSPYDRGWEQYF. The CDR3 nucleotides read TGTGCCAGCAGTCCGTACGACAGGGGGTGGGAGCAGTACTTC.

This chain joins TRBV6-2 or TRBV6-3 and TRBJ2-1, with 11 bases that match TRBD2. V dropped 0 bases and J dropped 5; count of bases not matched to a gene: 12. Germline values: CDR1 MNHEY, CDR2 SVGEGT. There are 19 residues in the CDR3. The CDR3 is CASSYSMILGTSGDNEQFF. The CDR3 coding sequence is TGTGCCAGCAGTTACTCGATGATACTCGGGACTAGCGGCGACAATGAGCAGTTCTTC.

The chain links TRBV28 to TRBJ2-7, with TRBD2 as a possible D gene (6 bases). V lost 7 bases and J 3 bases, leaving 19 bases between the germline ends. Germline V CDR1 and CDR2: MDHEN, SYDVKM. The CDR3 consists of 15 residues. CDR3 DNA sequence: TGTGCCAGCAAAGGGTTGGGGCTAGCGAGCTACGAGCAGTACTTC. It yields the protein CASKGLGLASYEQYF.

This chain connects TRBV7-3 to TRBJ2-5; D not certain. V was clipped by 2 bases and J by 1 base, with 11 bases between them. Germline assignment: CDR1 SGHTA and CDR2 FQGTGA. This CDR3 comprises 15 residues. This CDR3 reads CASSLYGPGQETQYF. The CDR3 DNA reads TGTGCCAGCAGCTTATATGGTCCGGGCCAAGAGACCCAGTACTTC. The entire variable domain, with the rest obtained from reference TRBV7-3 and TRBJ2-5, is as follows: GAGVSQTPSNKVTEKGKYVELRCDPISGHTALYWYRQSLGQGPEFLIYFQGTGAADDSGLPNDRFFAVRPEGSVSTLKIQRTERGDSAVYLCASSLYGPGQETQYFGPGTRLLVL.

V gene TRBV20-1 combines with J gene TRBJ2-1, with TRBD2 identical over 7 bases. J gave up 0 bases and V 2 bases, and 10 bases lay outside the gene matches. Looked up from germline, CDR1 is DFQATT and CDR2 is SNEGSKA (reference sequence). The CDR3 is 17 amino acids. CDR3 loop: CSARTTVGGSSYNEQFF. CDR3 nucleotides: TGCAGTGCTAGAACCACCGTGGGCGGGAGCTCCTACAATGAGCAGTTCTTC.

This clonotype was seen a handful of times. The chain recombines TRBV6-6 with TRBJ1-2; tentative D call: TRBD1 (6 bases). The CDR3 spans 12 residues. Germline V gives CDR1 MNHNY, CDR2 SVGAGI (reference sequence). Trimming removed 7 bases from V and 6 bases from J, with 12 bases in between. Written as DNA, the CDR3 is TGTGCCAGCAATCCTAAGGGGGATGGCTACACCTTC. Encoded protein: CASNPKGDGYTF.

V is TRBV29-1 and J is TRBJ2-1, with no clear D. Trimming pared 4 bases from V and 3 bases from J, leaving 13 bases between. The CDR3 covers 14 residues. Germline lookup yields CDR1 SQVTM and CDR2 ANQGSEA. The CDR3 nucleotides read TGCAGCGTTGGGGGTGGGGTTATCTACAATGAGCAGTTCTTC. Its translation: CSVGGGVIYNEQFF.

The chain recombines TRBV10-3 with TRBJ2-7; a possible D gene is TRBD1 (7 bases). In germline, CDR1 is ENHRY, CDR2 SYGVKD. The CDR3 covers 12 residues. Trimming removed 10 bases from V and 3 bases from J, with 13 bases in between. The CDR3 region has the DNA TGTGCCACCAGACAGGGAGGCTACGAGCAGTACTTC. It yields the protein CATRQGGYEQYF.

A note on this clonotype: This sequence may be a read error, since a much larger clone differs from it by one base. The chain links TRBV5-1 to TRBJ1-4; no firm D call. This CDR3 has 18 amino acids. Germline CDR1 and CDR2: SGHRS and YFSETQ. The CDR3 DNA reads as TGCGCCAGCAGCTCTCAAAGGAACACCTTCGCAACTAATCAAAAACTGTTTTTT. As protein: CASSSQRNTFATNQKLFF.